Detailed here is one T cell receptor beta chain. The data were taken from a study of blood T cell repertoires in COVID-19. This CDR3 spans 16 amino acids. Germline CDR1 SGHRS, CDR2 YFSETQ. The J segment lost 8 bases and the V segment lost 4 bases, leaving 15 bases of the junction unmatched. Libraries were prepared by immunoSEQ multiplex PCR; TCRdb keeps only in-frame clonotypes and omits some of them. The repertoire holds around 300,000 clones, with about 87% as singletons. Source material: PBMCs or T cells enriched from blood (not recorded which). The V and J genes are TRBV5-1 and TRBJ1-2; 9 nucleotides agree with TRBD1. The clonotype comes from a woman between 25 and 40 years old who had recovered from COVID-19. The DNA of the CDR3 is TGCGCCAGCAGCCCTCTTCAGGACAGGGGCCGGCGGGGCTACACCTTC. Translation gives CASSPLQDRGRRGYTF.